This record covers a single T cell receptor beta chain. A much larger clone is a single base away; this may be a read error. TCRdb independently ran MiXCR on the PCR reads; one entry per CDR3 protein. The repertoire consists of approximately 84,000 distinct CDR3 sequences, with 45% to 65% occurring once and the leading ten covering roughly 13%. The data derive from a study of CDR3 diversity in severe acne. The CDR3 loop spans 12 amino acids. The germline V gene has CDR1 SNHLY and CDR2 FYNNEI. The chain joins TRBV2 to TRBJ2-2, with TRBD2 as a possible D gene (5 bases). The receptor comes from a male donor in good health, without acne. The source material was blood. The CDR3 sequence: CASSVATGELVF. The CDR3 region has the DNA TGTGCCAGCAGTGTGGCCACCGGGGAGCTGGTTTTT.